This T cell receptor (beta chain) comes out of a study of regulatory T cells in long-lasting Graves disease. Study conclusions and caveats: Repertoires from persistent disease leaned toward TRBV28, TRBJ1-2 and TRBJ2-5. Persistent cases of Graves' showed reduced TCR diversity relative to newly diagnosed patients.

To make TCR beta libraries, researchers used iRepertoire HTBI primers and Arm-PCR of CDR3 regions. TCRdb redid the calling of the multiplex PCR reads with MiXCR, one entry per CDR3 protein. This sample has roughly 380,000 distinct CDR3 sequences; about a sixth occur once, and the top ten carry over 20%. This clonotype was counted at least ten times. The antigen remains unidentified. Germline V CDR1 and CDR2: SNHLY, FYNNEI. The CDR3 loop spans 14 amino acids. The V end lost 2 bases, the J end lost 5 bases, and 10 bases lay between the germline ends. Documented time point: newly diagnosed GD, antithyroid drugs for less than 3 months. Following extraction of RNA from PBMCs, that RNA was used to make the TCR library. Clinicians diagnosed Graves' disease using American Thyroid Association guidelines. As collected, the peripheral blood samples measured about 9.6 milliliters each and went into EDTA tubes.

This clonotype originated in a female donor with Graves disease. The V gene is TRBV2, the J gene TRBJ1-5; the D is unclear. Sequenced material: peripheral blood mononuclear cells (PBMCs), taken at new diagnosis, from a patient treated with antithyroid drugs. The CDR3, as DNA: TGTGCCAGCAGTGAAAGGACCGAATATCAGCCCCAGCATTTT. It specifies CASSERTEYQPQHF.